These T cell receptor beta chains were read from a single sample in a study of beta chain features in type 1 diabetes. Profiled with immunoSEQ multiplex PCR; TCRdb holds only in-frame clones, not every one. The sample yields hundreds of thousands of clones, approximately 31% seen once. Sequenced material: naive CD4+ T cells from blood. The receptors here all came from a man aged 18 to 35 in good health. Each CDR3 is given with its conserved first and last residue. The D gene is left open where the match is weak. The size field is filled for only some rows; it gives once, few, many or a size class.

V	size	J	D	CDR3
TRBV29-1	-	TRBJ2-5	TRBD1	CSVWDSAETQYF
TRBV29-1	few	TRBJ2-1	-	CSAGNNEQFF
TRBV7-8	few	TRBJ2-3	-	CASSFQYRASTDTQYF
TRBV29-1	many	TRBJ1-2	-	CSVDGYTF
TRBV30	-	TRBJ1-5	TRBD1	CAWSGGQNSNQPQHF
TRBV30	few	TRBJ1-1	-	CAWSMTGPAGTEAFF
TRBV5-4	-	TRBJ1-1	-	CASSGGTEAFF
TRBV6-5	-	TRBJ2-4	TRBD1	CASSYPTGGGNIQYF
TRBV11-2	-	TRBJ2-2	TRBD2	CASRIAGGGELFF
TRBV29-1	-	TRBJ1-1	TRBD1	CSVDIGTAAMNTEAFF
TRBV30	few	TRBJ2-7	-	CAWSVSAYEQYF
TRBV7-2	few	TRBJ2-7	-	CASSRNYEQYF
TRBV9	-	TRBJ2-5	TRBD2	CASSVVPAGGAETQYF
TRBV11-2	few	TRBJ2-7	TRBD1	CASSWTGTYEQYF
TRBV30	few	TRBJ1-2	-	CAWRDLRASGYTF